Below, one TCR beta chain is given with its context. The germline V and J ends were trimmed by 0 bases and 5 bases, with 7 bases remaining between them. The CDR3 covers 13 residues. Germline CDR1 SGHTA, CDR2 FQGTGA. Clones were sequenced by immunoSEQ multiplex PCR, and TCRdb holds only the in-frame ones, with some missing. The data show under 25,000 clones, around 84% seen once. This specimen belongs to a study of OX40 agonist ivuxolimab in advanced cancers. The sequence derives from an adult with an advanced solid tumor such as melanoma, head and neck, liver or kidney cancer. The chain is built from TRBV7-3 and TRBJ2-5; unclear D gene. Sequenced here: CD4+ or CD8+ T cells sorted from blood, sampled in a trial of the OX40 agonist ivuxolimab. CDR3 coding DNA: TGTGCCAGCAGCTTAACAGGTGTGGAGACCCAGTACTTC. It encodes CASSLTGVETQYF.